This entry features one TCR beta chain sequence. Its matching antigen is unknown. Clones were sequenced by immunoSEQ multiplex PCR, and TCRdb holds only the in-frame ones, with some missing. Among a few hundred thousand clones listed, over 75% were seen once. This specimen comes from a study of cytomegalovirus exposure and HLA in healthy donors. General observations from the study: Across donors, most TCRs were seen rarely, yet some public ones were widespread.

J gave up 8 bases and V 6 bases, and 2 bases lay outside the gene matches. The CDR3 loop spans 11 amino acids. Looked up from germline, CDR1 is DFQATT and CDR2 is SNEGSKA (reference sequence). This TCR was recovered from a young man in good health and CMV-seropositive. The chain recombines TRBV20-1 with TRBJ2-1; the match to TRBD2 covers 9 bases. Sequencing input: PBMCs. The DNA of the CDR3 is TGCAGTGCCAGCGGGGGGTATGAGCAGTTCTTC. Its translation is CSASGGYEQFF.